The 19 T cell receptor beta chains below all came from one sample that was sequenced in a study of T-cell memory formation after mild COVID-19. Each CDR3 protein is one row after TCRdb ran MiXCR on the 5' RACE reads. The sample has approximately 250,000 distinct CDR3 sequences, 16% seen once. Material for sequencing was PBMCs or a T cell subset sorted from them (not recorded which). The receptors come from a man between 18 and 29 years old who had mild COVID-19 (a few samples of this study predate the infection). Cell type and time point are not known.

This sequence joins TRBV19 and TRBJ1-1; D ambiguous. This CDR3 has 14 amino acids. From germline, CDR1 is LNHDA and CDR2 SQIVND (reference sequence). The ends were cut back, 3 bases at V and 1 base at J, with 9 bases in the middle. The CDR3 region has the DNA TGTGCCAGTAGTATGTGGACGGAGAACACTGAAGCTTTCTTT. Protein sequence: CASSMWTENTEAFF.

This clonotype has just a few counts. V gene TRBV18 combines with J gene TRBJ2-2; D might be TRBD2 (6 bases). Germline assignment: CDR1 KGHSH and CDR2 LQKENI. Between the trimmed V and J ends, which lost 4 bases and 6 bases, there was a span of 21 bases. There are 17 residues in the CDR3. For the CDR3, the DNA is TGTGCCAGCTCACGCATTTCCCGGGGGAGAGTGGCCGGGGAGCTGTTTTTT. Translating it yields CASSRISRGRVAGELFF.

There are a few counts of this clonotype. CDR3 nucleotides: TGTGCCAGCAGTTACCCCGACAGATATAGCAATCAGCCCCAGCATTTT. Translation gives CASSYPDRYSNQPQHF. This sequence joins TRBV6-5 and TRBJ1-5; D is possibly TRBD1 (5 bases). Trimming stripped 2 bases from V and 0 bases from J, with 11 bases between. Germline V gene sequence: CDR1 MNHEY, CDR2 SVGAGI. This CDR3 has 16 amino acids.

This clonotype came up a few times. The chain joins TRBV5-6 to TRBJ2-1, with D possibly being TRBD2 (6 bases). V lost 4 bases and J lost 3, with 26 bases in between. In germline, CDR1 is SGHDT, CDR2 YYEEEE. CDR3 length equals 19 residues. CDR3 sequence: CASSGGLLGGSIYYNEQFF. DNA of the CDR3: TGTGCCAGCAGCGGGGGACTCCTGGGCGGGTCGATCTACTACAATGAGCAGTTCTTC.

The CDR3 nucleotides read TGCGCCAGCAGAAAGACAGGGCAAGAGACCCAGTACTTC. Translated: CASRKTGQETQYF. The chain carries TRBV5-1 and TRBJ2-5; TRBD1 matches at 7 bases. The CDR3 is 13 residues long. Germline lookup yields CDR1 SGHRS and CDR2 YFSETQ. After removal of 5 bases from V and 2 bases from J, the junction contained 3 bases not matched to a gene.

This clonotype was counted a few times. This chain uses TRBV5-1 with TRBJ1-1; TRBD1 agrees at 7 bases. V gave up 4 bases and J gave up 1 base; unmatched junction bases: 4. The CDR3 covers 14 residues. The germline V gene has CDR1 SGHRS and CDR2 YFSETQ. The CDR3 DNA follows: TGCGCCAGCAGCGGGGGGACAGAGAACACTGAAGCTTTCTTT. It translates to CASSGGTENTEAFF.

The sample holds a few counts of this clonotype. The chain recombines TRBV6-1 with TRBJ1-5; D not certain. The CDR3 contains 13 residues. Germline-derived CDR1 and CDR2 are MNHNS and SASEGT. The ends were cut back, 5 bases at V and 3 bases at J, with 8 bases in the middle. CDR3 DNA sequence: TGTGCCAGCAGTTCCGGTGTCAATCAGCCCCAGCATTTT. Protein: CASSSGVNQPQHF.

This clonotype came up many times. The chain combines TRBV7-9 with TRBJ2-1; possibly TRBD1 for D (6 bases). Trimming left V 4 bases short and J 4 bases short, with 17 bases between. Germline assignment: CDR1 SEHNR and CDR2 FQNEAQ (reference sequence). This CDR3 is 16 amino acids long. The CDR3 coding sequence is TGTGCCAGCAGCTCGCTACAGGGAATTCGGTACAATGAGCAGTTCTTC. It specifies CASSSLQGIRYNEQFF.

This clonotype was counted only a few times. The rearrangement links TRBV7-9 to TRBJ2-5; D might be TRBD2 (7 bases). From germline, CDR1 is SEHNR and CDR2 FQNEAQ (reference sequence). V was shortened by 0 bases and J by 4 bases, with 12 bases between the two germline ends. The CDR3 loop spans 15 amino acids. CDR3 amino acids: CASSLARGGGETQYF. The CDR3 DNA follows: TGTGCCAGCAGCTTAGCGCGCGGGGGCGGAGAGACCCAGTACTTC.

The gene calls are TRBV12-3 or TRBV12-4 and TRBJ1-1; D is uncertain. This CDR3 region has 14 residues. V was trimmed by 5 bases and J by 1 base, leaving 11 bases between them. The DNA for the CDR3 is TGTGCCAGCAGTCTCGTAAGGACGAACACTGAAGCTTTCTTT. Translated: CASSLVRTNTEAFF.

The rearrangement uses TRBV7-2 and TRBJ2-3, with TRBD2 matching 7 bases. The V gene end was trimmed by 5 bases and the J gene end by 0 bases; junction bases not matched to a gene: 17. Germline CDR1 SGHTA, CDR2 FQGNSA. The CDR3 is made up of 19 amino acids. Written as DNA, the CDR3 is TGTGCCAGCAGCCCCTTCAGTTGGTGGGGGGGGACCAGCACAGATACGCAGTATTTT. It yields the protein CASSPFSWWGGTSTDTQYF.

This clonotype was seen more than once but under ten times. This sequence joins TRBV6-2 or TRBV6-3 and TRBJ2-7, with 7 nucleotides matching TRBD1. This CDR3 has 14 amino acids. Germline CDR1 is MNHEY and CDR2 is SVGEGT. V gave up 6 bases and J gave up 6 bases; unmatched junction bases: 11. CDR3 nucleotides: TGTGCCAGCAGACCGACAGGGAGTTCAGGCGAGCAGTACTTC. It encodes CASRPTGSSGEQYF.

This clonotype was observed a few times. The chain combines TRBV28 with TRBJ1-2, with 10 bases aligning to TRBD1. J lost 4 bases, V lost 8 bases, and 7 bases had no gene match. Germline V CDR1 and CDR2: MDHEN, SYDVKM. The CDR3 spans 14 residues. The CDR3 region has the DNA TGTGCCAGCGATGACAGGGGGCTTGGCTATGGCTACACCTTC. Amino acid sequence: CASDDRGLGYGYTF.

In this sample, this clonotype turned up a few times. This rearrangement joins TRBV12-3 or TRBV12-4 to TRBJ2-5, with a tentative D call TRBD2 (7 bases). The length of the CDR3 is 13 residues. Deletions cut 7 bases from V and 5 bases from J, with 14 bases between. Written as DNA, the CDR3 is TGTGCCAGCAACTCGGGCGGGGGCGAGACCCAGTACTTC. The encoded protein is CASNSGGGETQYF.

V and J are TRBV15 and TRBJ1-4; D call uncertain. The CDR3 covers 13 residues. Germline CDR1 reads LNHNV; CDR2 reads YYDKDF (reference sequence). V was pared by 3 bases and J by 8 bases, with 10 bases between. The CDR3 reads CATSSGKREKLFF. The CDR3 coding sequence is TGTGCCACCAGCAGCGGAAAAAGGGAAAAACTGTTTTTT. The variable domain in full, with the rest retrieved from reference TRBV15 and TRBJ1-4, is DAMVIQNPRYQVTQFGKPVTLSCSQTLNHNVMYWYQQKSSQAPKLLFHYYDKDFNNEADTPDNFQSRRPNTSFCFLDIRSPGLGDTAMYLCATSSGKREKLFFGSGTQLSVL.

The sample holds a few counts of this clonotype. V gene TRBV6-6 combines with J gene TRBJ2-5; D may be TRBD1 (5 bases). This CDR3 spans 14 amino acids. Per germline, CDR1 MNHNY and CDR2 SVGAGI (reference sequence). V was shortened by 2 bases and J by 3 bases, with 10 bases between the two germline ends. In DNA form, the CDR3 reads TGTGCCAGCAGTTACAGGCAGGGTAAAGAGACCCAGTACTTC. It encodes CASSYRQGKETQYF.

This clonotype was observed a few times. V gene TRBV5-5 combines with J gene TRBJ2-1; D gene unclear. Looked up from germline, CDR1 is SGHKS and CDR2 is YYEKEE (reference sequence). The CDR3 runs 16 residues. Trimming left V 4 bases short and J 2 bases short, with 16 bases between. The CDR3 nucleotides read TGTGCCAGCAGCGCCAATGACGGAGCTACCTACAATGAGCAGTTCTTC. It codes for CASSANDGATYNEQFF.

This clonotype came up a few times. The J gene is TRBJ1-6, the V gene TRBV5-1; D unclear. Germline V lookup: CDR1 SGHRS, CDR2 YFSETQ. V lost 0 bases to trimming and J lost 9 bases, with 16 bases between them. The length of the CDR3 is 16 residues. CDR3 amino acids: CASSLESGSRRSPLHF. The CDR3 region has the DNA TGCGCCAGCAGCTTGGAATCGGGGTCAAGGCGTTCACCCCTCCACTTT.

Details on this clonotype: A read error is likely, as this CDR3 ends without the conserved phenylalanine or tryptophan. Because the CDR3's place on the DNA is in doubt, the DNA is left out and the CDR3 is given as listed by TCRdb. This chain links TRBV19 with TRBJ1-1; the D call TRBD1 from the table was never checked on the DNA. Both ends counted, the CDR3 spans 11 residues. Germline V gene lookup returns CDR1 LNHDA and CDR2 SQIVND (reference sequence). CDR3 residues: CASSTSTARGG.